A few counts support the clone carrying this TCR beta chain. Antigen specificity is unknown. The CDR3 extends 3 residues past the end of the read, so its final part is completed from the germline J gene. Only in-frame clones appear in the TCRdb table, and some are missing; sequencing was by immunoSEQ multiplex PCR. Recorded here are approximately 57,000 clones, with no singletons, and the ten leading clones hold 0.7% to 0.95%. Patients and controls were mostly of Caucasian heritage. This CDR3 has 12 amino acids. CDR1 and CDR2 (germline): GTSNPN, SVGIG (reference sequence). This sample was included in a study of T cell clonality in common variable immunodeficiency. Study-level points and caveats: The cause of increased CVID clonality remains unclear without subpopulation sequencing.

The clonotype was recovered from a person aged 18 to 75 in good health. This rearrangement joins TRBV30 to TRBJ2-4; 8 bases fit TRBD1. Sequenced: peripheral blood mononuclear cells. The sequenced part of the CDR3 DNA is TGTGCCTGTCAGGGGGCTCACTATGGT. Translating gives CACQGAHYG. The complete CDR3 reads CACQGAHYGQYF.